This is a list of T cell receptor beta chains from one sample in a study of blood T cells in healthy people across ages. MiXCR, applied by TCRdb to the 5' RACE reads, yields one record per CDR3 protein. The sample lists roughly 1.5 million distinct CDR3 sequences, about 42% occurring once. The sequenced sample consisted of blood. These TCRs come from a young woman in good health. The CDR3 runs from the conserved cysteine through the conserved F or W. A D gene is named only where the DNA matches it firmly. Expanded clones get a size class; other rows say once, few or many, or leave the size out.

D gene,J gene,CDR3 length,clone size,V gene,CDR3 protein,CDR3 DNA
TRBD1,TRBJ1-4,14,.,TRBV6-6,CASASGTGLEKLFF,TGTGCCAGCGCCTCCGGGACAGGGCTGGAAAAACTGTTTTTT
.,TRBJ1-1,16,.,TRBV20-1,CSARTLGGDFNTEAFF,TGCAGTGCTAGAACCCTAGGTGGGGATTTTAACACTGAAGCTTTCTTT
TRBD2,TRBJ2-1,16,few,TRBV5-4,CASSSTELAAYNEQFF,TGTGCCAGCAGCTCAACCGAACTAGCGGCCTACAATGAGCAGTTCTTC
TRBD2,TRBJ2-3,13,few,TRBV27,CASRLAGLDTQYF,TGTGCCAGCCGACTAGCGGGGTTAGATACGCAGTATTTT
TRBD2,TRBJ2-3,16,few,TRBV3-1,CASSQVRDYRTDTQYF,TGTGCCAGCAGCCAAGTGCGGGACTACCGCACAGATACGCAGTATTTT
.,TRBJ1-5,12,.,TRBV7-2,CASRGGGQPQHF,TGTGCCAGTAGGGGAGGGGGTCAGCCCCAGCATTTT
.,TRBJ1-1,15,.,TRBV29-1,CSVEGPTGMNTEAFF,TGCAGCGTTGAAGGACCTACAGGGATGAACACTGAAGCTTTCTTT
.,TRBJ1-4,16,.,TRBV7-2,CASSLGVGRTNEKLFF,TGTGCCAGCAGCTTGGGGGTGGGCAGGACTAATGAAAAACTGTTTTTT
TRBD2,TRBJ2-4,21,.,TRBV11-2,CASSPRFMTSGRGSAKNIQYF,TGTGCCAGCAGCCCCCGATTTATGACTAGCGGGAGGGGTTCGGCCAAAAACATTCAGTACTTC
.,TRBJ2-7,12,many,TRBV7-9,CASSPERYEQYF,TGTGCCAGCAGCCCAGAAAGATACGAGCAGTACTTC
TRBD2,TRBJ2-1,17,few,TRBV7-2,CASSFPSGGGSYNEQFF,TGTGCCAGCAGTTTCCCTAGCGGGGGGGGTTCCTACAATGAGCAGTTCTTC
TRBD1,TRBJ2-3,14,many,TRBV12-3/TRBV12-4,CASSSGDSTDTQYF,TGTGCCAGCAGTTCCGGGGACAGTACAGATACGCAGTATTTT
TRBD1,TRBJ2-1,12,.,TRBV20-1,CRPGQGPNEQFF,TGCAGGCCGGGACAGGGGCCGAATGAGCAGTTCTTC
TRBD2,TRBJ2-5,19,.,TRBV20-1,CSARDMSGTWMVEQETQYF,TGCAGTGCTAGAGACATGAGCGGGACTTGGATGGTTGAACAAGAGACCCAGTACTTC
TRBD2,TRBJ2-1,15,.,TRBV20-1,CSARDILAGGETQFF,TGCAGTGCTAGAGATATCCTAGCGGGAGGAGAGACCCAGTTCTTC
.,TRBJ2-1,15,few,TRBV4-3,CASSQDRGYYNEQFF,TGCGCCAGCAGCCAAGACAGGGGTTATTACAATGAGCAGTTCTTC
.,TRBJ2-5,14,few,TRBV4-3,CASSQDEGHETQYF,TGCGCCAGCAGCCAAGACGAGGGACACGAGACCCAGTACTTC
.,TRBJ2-5,15,few,TRBV7-9,CASDSDTRGAETQYF,TGTGCCAGCGACTCGGACACCCGGGGGGCAGAGACCCAGTACTTC
TRBD1,TRBJ1-1,14,.,TRBV20-1,CSARRGTGLSLAFF,TGCAGTGCCCGGAGGGGGACAGGGTTAAGCTTAGCTTTCTTT
.,TRBJ1-1,13,.,TRBV6-6,CASSSQAGAEAFF,TGTGCCAGCAGTTCTCAGGCAGGAGCTGAAGCTTTCTTT
TRBD1,TRBJ2-1,13,.,TRBV20-1,CSAKTGERNEQFF,TGCAGTGCCAAGACAGGGGAGCGGAATGAGCAGTTCTTC
TRBD1,TRBJ1-6,15,few,TRBV3-1,CASSQGDRGNSPLHF,TGTGCCAGCAGCCAAGGTGACAGGGGAAATTCACCCCTCCACTTT
.,TRBJ1-4,12,.,TRBV6-5,CASSPGREKLFF,TGTGCCAGCAGCCCGGGGCGTGAAAAACTGTTTTTT
.,TRBJ1-2,18,.,TRBV21-1,CASRPPGTGWEANYGYTF,TGTGCCAGCAGGCCCCCCGGGACAGGGTGGGAAGCTAACTATGGCTACACCTTC
.,TRBJ2-5,12,.,TRBV11-2,CASSLERVTQYF,TGTGCCAGCAGCTTAGAACGGGTGACCCAGTACTTC
.,TRBJ1-1,16,.,TRBV5-1,CASSNPYRARDTEAFF,TGCGCCAGCAGCAACCCTTACAGGGCGAGGGACACTGAAGCTTTCTTT
.,TRBJ1-5,13,.,TRBV3-1,CASSLEPTGTQHF,TGTGCCAGCAGCCTAGAACCTACAGGAACTCAGCATTTT
.,TRBJ2-3,15,.,TRBV6-1,CASSDFGTGTDTQYF,TGTGCCAGCAGTGATTTCGGGACTGGCACAGATACGCAGTATTTT
TRBD1,TRBJ1-2,16,few,TRBV27,CASSFYGQGALRGYTF,TGTGCCAGCAGTTTCTATGGACAGGGGGCGCTCAGGGGCTACACCTTC
.,TRBJ2-1,13,.,TRBV29-1,CSGYKSSYNEQFF,TGCAGCGGCTACAAGAGCTCCTACAATGAGCAGTTCTTC
.,TRBJ2-3,13,few,TRBV29-1,CSVLGGLTDTQYF,TGCAGCGTTCTCGGGGGGCTTACAGATACGCAGTATTTT
.,TRBJ1-1,14,.,TRBV7-2,CASSTQGQPVEAFF,TGTGCCAGCAGCACCCAGGGCCAGCCCGTTGAAGCTTTCTTT